This T cell receptor (beta chain) was retrieved from a study of cytomegalovirus exposure and HLA in healthy donors. Study observations and caveats: Association of approximately 16,000 TCR beta sequences with HLA alleles was found at 0.05 false discovery rate in a later analysis.

The PCR used 60 Vbeta and 13 Jbeta primers. The table came from immunoSEQ multiplex PCR; TCRdb's copy has only in-frame clones and leaves some out. The sample contains about 250,000 clones, roughly 80% of which appear only once. Regarding this clone: What it recognizes is unknown.

The clonotype comes from a girl aged 2 to 9 in good health and CMV-seronegative. The sample consisted of PBMCs.

This CDR3 is CASSVQGSGNTIYF. For the CDR3, the DNA is TGTGCCAGCAGCGTTCAGGGTTCTGGAAACACCATATATTTT. The chain recombines TRBV14 with TRBJ1-3, with a possible D match to TRBD1 (5 bases). CDR3 length equals 14 residues. Germline CDR1 reads SGHDN; CDR2 reads FVKESK. Trimming cost V 5 bases and J 1 base, with 9 bases left between them.